Below are 22 T cell receptor beta chains sequenced from a single sample in a study of pediatric ulcerative colitis. Rectal tissue came from one to two pinch biopsies taken at colonoscopy. TCRdb's copy holds only in-frame clones and misses some; the assay was immunoSEQ multiplex PCR. The sample comprises 44,000 or so clones, under 80% of which are singletons, and 3% to 4.5% rests with the top ten. The specimen was gut tissue. These TCRs come from a girl aged 5-17 years with moderate ulcerative colitis.

Remarks on this clone: This specimen includes other DNA sequences encoding the same CDR3. This chain links TRBV7-2 with TRBJ1-2; D is undetermined. The germline V gene has CDR1 SGHTA and CDR2 FQGNSA. V dropped 2 bases and J dropped 4 bases, with 2 bases sitting between them. The CDR3 loop spans 11 amino acids. This chain's CDR3 is CASSLIYGYTF. The CDR3 bases are TGTGCCAGCAGCTTAATCTATGGCTACACCTTC.

This clone has more than one count but fewer than ten. The chain has TRBV30 and TRBJ1-1, with D hard to call. The CDR3 length is 12 residues. With 3 bases removed from V and 0 bases from J, the gap between germline ends came to 5 bases. Germline loops: CDR1 GTSNPN, CDR2 SVGIG (reference sequence). The chain's CDR3 is CAWSAMNTEAFF. The CDR3 nucleotides read TGTGCCTGGAGCGCGATGAACACTGAAGCTTTCTTT.

This clone was seen a few times. The V gene is TRBV2, the J gene TRBJ1-5; 10 nucleotides match TRBD1. With 5 bases clipped from V and 6 bases from J, the junction kept 7 bases outside the gene matches. Germline loops: CDR1 SNHLY, CDR2 FYNNEI. This CDR3 contains 15 residues. The CDR3 loop reads CASSLDRGYSQPQHF. CDR3 DNA sequence: TGTGCCAGCAGTTTGGACAGGGGGTATAGTCAGCCCCAGCATTTT.

Here the CDR3 DNA reads TGCAGCGTTGTTGAGGGTGAAAAACTGTTTTTT. It is translated as CSVVEGEKLFF. The chain recombines TRBV29-1 with TRBJ1-4; no definite D call. Trimming shortened V by 4 bases and J by 7 bases, and 7 bases separated the two germline ends. This CDR3 spans 11 amino acids. Germline V gene sequence: CDR1 SQVTM, CDR2 ANQGSEA.

The J gene is TRBJ2-2, the V gene TRBV5-1, with 7 bases aligning to TRBD1. V lost 4 bases, J lost 0 bases, and 6 bases stayed unmatched. The CDR3 contains 16 residues. Per germline, CDR1 SGHRS and CDR2 YFSETQ. CDR3 coding DNA: TGCGCCAGCAGCCTACAGGGGTTCGCGAACACCGGGGAGCTGTTTTTT. Residues: CASSLQGFANTGELFF.

This clone came up once. V usage is TRBV6-6 and J usage is TRBJ2-1; no reliable D call. The CDR3 loop spans 11 amino acids. V lost 6 bases to trimming and J lost 1 base, with 1 base between them. Germline CDR1 reads MNHNY; CDR2 reads SVGAGI (reference sequence). Here the CDR3 reads CASRSYNEQFF. The DNA of the CDR3 is TGTGCCAGCAGGTCCTACAATGAGCAGTTCTTC.

This clone occurred once. This CDR3 reads CASRDIGGDGYTF. CDR3 bases: TGTGCCAGCAGGGATATCGGGGGAGACGGCTACACCTTC. This rearrangement joins TRBV6-6 to TRBJ1-2; tentative D call: TRBD1 (5 bases). V was pared by 6 bases and J by 8 bases, with 16 bases between. CDR3 size: 13 residues. Germline values: CDR1 MNHNY, CDR2 SVGAGI (reference sequence).

The CDR3 DNA sequence: TGTGCCAGCAGCCAAGAACCGGGACAAGAAGAAAAACTGTTTTTT. As protein: CASSQEPGQEEKLFF. The chain uses TRBV4-2 and TRBJ1-4, with TRBD1 as a possible D gene (6 bases). Germline loops: CDR1 LGHNA, CDR2 YNFKEQ. V lost 0 bases and J 8 bases, leaving 13 bases between the germline ends. This CDR3 comprises 15 residues.

This clone was detected only a few times. The chain combines TRBV5-1 with TRBJ1-6; 9 bases map to TRBD1. J was trimmed by 6 bases and V by 3 bases; bases with no gene match: 1. The CDR3 runs to 14 residues. The V gene's germline CDR1 is SGHRS and CDR2 YFSETQ. CDR3 residues: CASSSDRGNSPLHF. The CDR3 DNA follows: TGCGCCAGCAGCTCGGACAGGGGTAATTCACCCCTCCACTTT.

The V gene is TRBV7-2, the J gene TRBJ1-5, with 9 bases aligning to TRBD1. The CDR3 sequence is 15 residues long. The V segment lost 3 bases and the J segment 9 bases; nucleotides outside the gene matches: 9. Germline CDR1 is SGHTA and CDR2 is FQGNSA. The CDR3 DNA reads as TGTGCCAGCAGCTTGGACAGGGGTAGGCCAGGGCCCCAGCATTTT. Its translation is CASSLDRGRPGPQHF. Variable domain in full (rest from reference TRBV7-2 and TRBJ1-5): GAGVSQSPSNKVTEKGKDVELRCDPISGHTALYWYRQSLGQGLEFLIYFQGNSAPDKSGLPSDRFSAERTGGSVSTLTIQRTQQEDSAVYLCASSLDRGRPGPQHFGDGTRLSIL.

This chain uses TRBV7-2 with TRBJ1-1; a weak D match, TRBD1 (6 bases). Trimming left V 2 bases short and J 0 bases short, with 10 bases between. Germline V CDR1 and CDR2: SGHTA, FQGNSA. There are 15 residues in the CDR3. The CDR3 is CASSLSGGMNTEAFF. The CDR3 DNA follows: TGTGCCAGCAGCTTATCGGGGGGCATGAACACTGAAGCTTTCTTT. Combining the CDR3 with reference TRBV7-2 and TRBJ1-1 gives the whole variable domain GAGVSQSPSNKVTEKGKDVELRCDPISGHTALYWYRQSLGQGLEFLIYFQGNSAPDKSGLPSDRFSAERTGGSVSTLTIQRTQQEDSAVYLCASSLSGGMNTEAFFGQGTRLTVV.

The chain couples TRBV5-6 to TRBJ2-7, with D possibly TRBD2 on 5 matching bases. CDR1 and CDR2 from the germline V gene are SGHDT and YYEEEE. V dropped 4 bases and J dropped 0 bases, with 11 bases sitting between them. The CDR3 spans 14 residues. CDR3: CASSLGRGSYEQYF. In nucleotides, the CDR3 is TGTGCCAGCAGCCTAGGACGGGGCTCCTACGAGCAGTACTTC.

As DNA, the CDR3 is TGTGCCTGGAGTGTACAAGGGTTTGGGGCCAACGTCCTGACTTTC. Translating it yields CAWSVQGFGANVLTF. The chain combines TRBV30 with TRBJ2-6, with D unclear. The length of the CDR3 is 15 residues. Deletions cut 0 bases from V and 3 bases from J, with 9 bases between. Germline V gene sequence: CDR1 GTSNPN, CDR2 SVGIG (reference sequence).

The J gene is TRBJ2-2, the V gene TRBV7-9, with 10 bases lining up with TRBD1. The CDR3 has 18 amino acids. The trim removed 5 bases at V and 5 bases at J, leaving 14 bases unmatched. The germline CDR1 and CDR2 sequences are SEHNR and FQNEAQ (reference sequence). CDR3: CASSGRGTGVRGTGELFF. The CDR3 coding sequence is TGTGCCAGCAGCGGAAGAGGGACAGGGGTCCGAGGGACCGGGGAGCTGTTTTTT.

The chain recombines TRBV13 with TRBJ2-2; D not resolved. V lost 0 bases and J 5 bases, leaving 10 bases between the germline ends. CDR3 size: 15 residues. Germline V gives CDR1 PRHDT, CDR2 FYEKMQ (reference sequence). CDR3 DNA sequence: TGTGCCAGCAGCTTAGGGGGCGAAAGAACCGGGGAGCTGTTTTTT. Its translation is CASSLGGERTGELFF.

This clone appeared once. The V call is TRBV7-9, the J call TRBJ2-3; 8 bases align to TRBD2. In germline, CDR1 is SEHNR, CDR2 FQNEAQ (reference sequence). This CDR3 has 14 amino acids. With V trimmed by 6 bases and J by 3 bases, 5 bases remained unmatched. CDR3 residues: CASRAGVTTDTQYF. CDR3 in DNA: TGTGCCAGCAGAGCGGGAGTAACGACAGATACGCAGTATTTT.

The V and J genes are TRBV5-4 and TRBJ2-2, with D perhaps TRBD1 (5 bases). V was shortened by 5 bases and J by 7 bases, with 12 bases between the two germline ends. Per the germline V gene, CDR1 is SGHNT and CDR2 is YYREEE (reference sequence). The CDR3 spans 13 residues. The CDR3 sequence is CASSQGPNGELFF. The DNA for the CDR3 is TGTGCCAGCAGTCAGGGTCCGAACGGGGAGCTGTTTTTT.

The chain has TRBV14 and TRBJ2-5; D possibly corresponds to TRBD2 (5 bases). CDR1 and CDR2 from the germline V gene are SGHDN and FVKESK. V lost 1 base and J 5 bases, leaving 8 bases between the germline ends. The CDR3 covers 13 residues. CDR3 sequence reads: CASSQVEEETQYF. CDR3 DNA sequence: TGTGCCAGCAGCCAAGTGGAGGAGGAGACCCAGTACTTC.

This chain links TRBV15 with TRBJ2-2, with TRBD1 as a possible D gene (5 bases). CDR1 and CDR2 from the germline V gene are LNHNV and YYDKDF (reference sequence). The CDR3 totals 13 residues. Between the trimmed V and J ends, which lost 7 bases and 6 bases, there was a span of 12 bases. The CDR3 DNA is TGTGCCACCAACAGGCAAGGGTCCGGGGAGCTGTTTTTT. Translating it yields CATNRQGSGELFF.

The chain joins TRBV9 to TRBJ1-6; D is ambiguous. This CDR3 region has 14 residues. Trimming removed 5 bases at V and 9 bases at J, with 15 bases between. Germline CDR1 reads SGDLS; CDR2 reads YYNGEE. The CDR3 nucleotides are TGTGCCAGCAGTGTAACTCAGGCGGGTTCACCCCTCCACTTT. Protein sequence: CASSVTQAGSPLHF.

The V gene is TRBV4-1, the J gene TRBJ2-7, with TRBD1 identical over 9 bases. This CDR3 comprises 15 residues. The junction had 8 bases not matched to a gene; V was cut back by 3 bases and J by 5 bases. Germline V CDR1 and CDR2: MGHRA, YSYEKL. CDR3 residues: CASSHPTGGRDEQYF. CDR3 in DNA: TGCGCCAGCAGCCACCCGACAGGGGGACGGGACGAGCAGTACTTC.

The chain joins TRBV25-1 to TRBJ2-7; perhaps TRBD2 as D (6 bases). Per the germline V gene, CDR1 is MGHDK and CDR2 is SYGVNS. The V and J ends lost 8 bases and 4 bases respectively, with 15 bases between them. This CDR3 is 13 amino acids long. CDR3: CASGRPGRYEQYF. The CDR3 DNA is TGTGCCAGCGGTAGACCAGGGAGGTACGAGCAGTACTTC.